Listed below are T cell receptor beta chains from one sample, sequenced in a study of identical twins. Each CDR3 protein gets one entry after TCRdb re-called the 5' RACE reads with MiXCR. The table records 200,000 to 250,000 distinct CDR3 sequences, 7.5% of them present only once. These same data were also listed under a study on yellow fever vaccine responses in identical twins.

Sequencing input: CD8+ T cells sorted from blood. All receptors come from a young woman in good health. CDR3s include the opening cysteine and the closing phenylalanine or tryptophan. D genes are given only for firm matches. Not every row has a clone size; where given, it reads once, few, many or a size class.

>TRBD2|few|TRBJ2-1|TRBV9
CASSVDGGAFGEQFF
TGTGCCAGCAGCGTAGACGGGGGGGCCTTTGGTGAGCAGTTCTTC
>TRBD2|many|TRBJ2-1|TRBV4-2
CASSQEWGSGSNEQFF
TGTGCCAGCAGCCAAGAGTGGGGTAGCGGGAGTAATGAGCAGTTCTTC
>-|-|TRBJ2-7|TRBV2
CASTGGVYEQYF
TGTGCCAGCACTGGTGGAGTCTACGAGCAGTACTTC
>TRBD2|-|TRBJ2-3|TRBV7-6
CASSFSGRVTDTQYF
TGTGCCAGCAGCTTTAGCGGGAGGGTCACAGATACGCAGTATTTT
>-|many|TRBJ1-1|TRBV15
CATSKGGGEAFF
TGTGCCACCAGCAAGGGAGGCGGGGAAGCTTTCTTT
>-|few|TRBJ2-5|TRBV4-1
CASSQEFMGDGETQYF
TGCGCCAGCAGCCAAGAGTTTATGGGGGATGGAGAGACCCAGTACTTC
>-|many|TRBJ2-1|TRBV7-9
CASSPRVGNEQFF
TGTGCCAGCAGTCCGAGGGTGGGAAATGAGCAGTTCTTC
>-|many|TRBJ1-2|TRBV20-1
CSARDEASYGYTF
TGCAGTGCTAGAGATGAGGCCAGCTATGGCTACACCTTC
>-|many|TRBJ2-5|TRBV11-1
CASSLDGRGKRNQETQYF
TGTGCCAGCAGCTTAGACGGTCGGGGAAAAAGAAACCAAGAGACCCAGTACTTC
>TRBD2|-|TRBJ2-3|TRBV3-1
CASSQGGRAGAGADTQYF
TGTGCCAGCAGCCAAGGGGGGCGAGCGGGGGCAGGCGCAGATACGCAGTATTTT
>-|many|TRBJ2-3|TRBV5-5
CASSLDWADTQYF
TGTGCCAGCAGCTTGGATTGGGCAGATACGCAGTATTTT
>TRBD2|-|TRBJ2-1|TRBV7-2
CASSTTSGVSYNEQFF
TGTGCCAGCAGCACGACTAGCGGGGTCTCCTACAATGAGCAGTTCTTC
>-|many|TRBJ2-3|TRBV5-1
CASSIGITTPDTQYF
TGCGCCAGCTCAATAGGGATTACAACGCCAGATACGCAGTATTTT
>-|-|TRBJ2-7|TRBV12-3/TRBV12-4
CASSFAAYEQYF
TGTGCCAGCAGTTTTGCGGCCTACGAGCAGTACTTC
>-|many|TRBJ1-5|TRBV4-2
CASSQENGLLPHF
TGTGCCAGCAGCCAAGAAAACGGACTGCTTCCGCATTTT
>-|many|TRBJ1-2|TRBV5-1
CASSFAGSNYGYTF
TGCGCCAGCAGCTTCGCCGGCAGTAACTATGGCTACACCTTC
>-|-|TRBJ2-6|TRBV20-1
CSAPPDPSGANVLTF
TGCAGTGCTCCCCCCGACCCCTCTGGGGCCAACGTCCTGACTTTC
>TRBD2|few|TRBJ2-2|TRBV7-9
CASSSGRANTGELFF
TGTGCCAGCAGCAGCGGGAGGGCGAACACCGGGGAGCTGTTTTTT
>-|-|TRBJ2-5|TRBV12-3/TRBV12-4
CASSTVGIEETQYF
TGTGCCAGCAGTACGGTCGGGATTGAGGAGACCCAGTACTTC
>TRBD2|few|TRBJ2-1|TRBV7-9
CASSGTGTSVYNEQFF
TGTGCCAGCAGCGGGACCGGGACTAGCGTCTACAATGAGCAGTTCTTC
>-|-|TRBJ1-2|TRBV11-2
CASSLGISAGYTF
TGTGCCAGCAGCTTAGGGATCTCGGCTGGCTACACCTTC
>-|few|TRBJ2-7|TRBV9
CASSFRDRPYEQYF
TGTGCCAGCAGCTTCCGGGACCGACCCTACGAGCAGTACTTC
>TRBD1|many|TRBJ1-5|TRBV27
CASSFGGQGASQPQHF
TGTGCCAGCAGTTTTGGTGGACAGGGGGCAAGTCAGCCCCAGCATTTT
>TRBD2|-|TRBJ2-1|TRBV24-1
CATSDSQGAGSGHNEQFF
TGTGCCACCAGTGATTCGCAAGGAGCGGGGTCGGGTCACAATGAGCAGTTCTTC
>-|-|TRBJ1-1|TRBV13
CASSLGIDMNTEAFF
TGTGCCAGCAGCTTAGGTATAGATATGAACACTGAAGCTTTCTTT
>TRBD2|many|TRBJ2-3|TRBV6-5
CASSYRTSGGTDTQYF
TGTGCCAGCAGTTACCGGACTAGCGGGGGCACAGATACGCAGTATTTT
>TRBD1|few|TRBJ2-1|TRBV11-3
CASSDRDRIWNEQFF
TGTGCCAGCAGCGACCGGGACAGAATTTGGAATGAGCAGTTCTTC
>-|few|TRBJ2-1|TRBV24-1
CATSGSGWGDEQFF
TGTGCCACCAGTGGATCGGGGTGGGGGGACGAGCAGTTCTTC
>-|many|TRBJ1-5|TRBV6-2/TRBV6-3
CASSYGVEGPQHF
TGTGCCAGCAGTTACGGAGTGGAGGGGCCCCAGCATTTT
>-|few|TRBJ2-3|TRBV28
CASSPGTTRGTDTQYF
TGTGCCAGCAGTCCCGGAACAACCCGAGGCACAGATACGCAGTATTTT
>-|-|TRBJ2-3|TRBV10-1
CASSLCGDCADTQYF
TGCGCCAGCAGTCTATGCGGGGATTGTGCAGATACGCAGTATTTT
>-|few|TRBJ2-5|TRBV5-1
CASSLGNIGVQETQYF
TGCGCCAGCAGCTTGGGGAACATAGGGGTCCAAGAGACCCAGTACTTC
>-|-|TRBJ2-3|TRBV6-8
CASSYGRRPIYTDTQYF
TGTGCCAGCAGTTACGGGCGGAGACCCATATACACAGATACGCAGTATTTT
>-|-|TRBJ2-7|TRBV20-1
CSAPLSYSGAPYEQYF
TGCAGTGCTCCTCTTTCGTATAGCGGAGCCCCCTACGAGCAGTACTTC
>-|-|TRBJ2-4|TRBV28
CASSGYGSKNIQYF
TGTGCCAGCAGCGGGTATGGGAGCAAAAACATTCAGTACTTC
>-|many|TRBJ2-1|TRBV14
CASSHDRDKLYNEQFF
TGTGCCAGCAGCCACGACCGGGACAAACTTTACAATGAGCAGTTCTTC
>-|many|TRBJ1-1|TRBV6-5
CASSYGGGGTEAFF
TGTGCCAGCAGTTACGGGGGAGGTGGCACTGAAGCTTTCTTT
>TRBD1|few|TRBJ1-3|TRBV5-1
CASSPDRGSGNTIYF
TGCGCCAGCAGCCCAGACAGGGGATCTGGAAACACCATATATTTT
>TRBD2|few|TRBJ2-5|TRBV20-1
CSARDNFLAGKQETQYF
TGCAGTGCTAGAGATAATTTCCTAGCGGGAAAACAAGAGACCCAGTACTTC
>-|-|TRBJ1-1|TRBV7-6
CASTLRGATEAFF
TGTGCCAGCACCTTAAGGGGAGCCACTGAAGCTTTCTTT
>TRBD1|-|TRBJ2-1|TRBV5-5
CASSLGTGGYEQFF
TGTGCCAGCAGCTTGGGGACAGGGGGGTATGAGCAGTTCTTC
>TRBD2|-|TRBJ2-7|TRBV6-5
CASSYHYMGGGPYEQYF
TGTGCCAGCAGTTACCACTACATGGGGGGGGGACCTTACGAGCAGTACTTC
>-|many|TRBJ2-5|TRBV24-1
CATSDTAGTQYF
TGTGCCACCAGTGACACCGCTGGGACCCAGTACTTC
>-|few|TRBJ1-5|TRBV7-8
CASSLEWGSNQPQHF
TGTGCCAGCAGCTTAGAATGGGGTAGCAATCAGCCCCAGCATTTT
>-|-|TRBJ2-3|TRBV28
CASSLGATTDTQYF
TGTGCCAGCAGTTTGGGGGCCACCACAGATACGCAGTATTTT
>TRBD2|-|TRBJ2-5|TRBV29-1
CSTSRGLAGETQYF
TGCAGCACCTCGCGAGGGCTAGCGGGAGAGACCCAGTACTTC
>TRBD1|-|TRBJ2-7|TRBV7-9
CASSRTGDEQYF
TGTGCCAGCAGCCGCACAGGGGACGAGCAGTACTTC
>-|-|TRBJ1-4|TRBV7-9
CASSSGFDNEKLFF
TGTGCCAGCAGCTCGGGATTCGACAATGAAAAACTGTTTTTT
>TRBD1|few|TRBJ2-7|TRBV5-1
CASSVPTGAGYEQYF
TGCGCCAGCAGCGTACCGACAGGGGCCGGCTACGAGCAGTACTTC
>TRBD1|many|TRBJ1-6|TRBV11-2
CASSLLTGAYNSPLHF
TGTGCCAGCAGCCTACTGACAGGGGCCTATAATTCACCCCTCCACTTT